These 14 T cell receptor beta chains were all obtained from the same sample, sequenced in a study of CD8+CD57+ T cells in acquired aplastic anemia. TCR beta VDJ combinations and CDR3 sequences were profiled from genomic DNA. One entry per CDR3 protein results from TCRdb running MiXCR on the reads. The sample comprises over 150,000 distinct CDR3 sequences, approximately 48% of which are singletons, and under 15% rests with the top ten. Individuals selected for sequencing had exhibited CD8+CD57+ cell expansion on flow cytometry. The sequencing input was sorted CD4+, CD8+, or CD8+CD57+ T cells (not recorded which) from PBMCs. These receptors were obtained from a human donor with aplastic anemia.

Concerning this clonotype itself: This may come from a read error, since a much larger clone is one base off. This chain joins TRBV12-3 or TRBV12-4 and TRBJ2-2; 8 nucleotides line up with TRBD1. The junction had 7 bases not matched to a gene; V was cut back by 2 bases and J by 14 bases. The CDR3 sequence is 13 residues long. The CDR3 protein is CASSLSGQGDLFF. In nucleotides, the CDR3 is TGTGCCAGCAGTTTAAGTGGACAGGGCGATCTGTTTTTT.

The gene calls are TRBV29-1 and TRBJ1-2; the D gene is possibly TRBD1 (6 bases). Germline V gene lookup returns CDR1 SQVTM and CDR2 ANQGSEA. V lost 5 bases and J lost 5, with 12 bases in between. The length of the CDR3 is 12 residues. The CDR3 here is CSVRGEWYGYTF. The CDR3, as DNA: TGCAGCGTTAGGGGGGAGTGGTATGGCTACACCTTC.

The chain uses TRBV15 and TRBJ2-3; D remains ambiguous. Germline V gives CDR1 LNHNV, CDR2 YYDKDF (reference sequence). V was shortened by 3 bases and J by 2 bases, with 6 bases between the two germline ends. The CDR3 length is 13 residues. The CDR3 sequence is CATSSPLTDTQYF. The CDR3 nucleotides are TGTGCCACCAGCAGCCCACTCACAGATACGCAGTATTTT. The entire variable domain, with the rest obtained from reference TRBV15 and TRBJ2-3, is as follows: DAMVIQNPRYQVTQFGKPVTLSCSQTLNHNVMYWYQQKSSQAPKLLFHYYDKDFNNEADTPDNFQSRRPNTSFCFLDIRSPGLGDTAMYLCATSSPLTDTQYFGPGTRLTVL.

The chain carries TRBV19 and TRBJ2-3; D tentatively reads TRBD1 or TRBD2 (6 bases each). Germline V gene lookup returns CDR1 LNHDA and CDR2 SQIVND (reference sequence). With 5 bases removed from V and 6 bases from J, the gap between germline ends came to 18 bases. The CDR3 runs 15 residues. CDR3 region: CASSVGGLSGDTQYF. The CDR3 coding sequence is TGTGCCAGTAGTGTAGGGGGACTCTCCGGGGATACGCAGTATTTT. Full variable domain (remainder filled in from reference TRBV19 and TRBJ2-3): DGGITQSPKYLFRKEGQNVTLSCEQNLNHDAMYWYRQDPGQGLRLIYYSQIVNDFQKGDIAEGYSVSREKKESFPLTVTSAQKNPTAFYLCASSVGGLSGDTQYFGPGTRLTVL.

The CDR3 nucleotides are TGTGCCAGCAGTTCGGACAGGATTAATGAAAAACTGTTTTTT. Protein product: CASSSDRINEKLFF. The genes are TRBV6-5 and TRBJ1-4, with 7 bases aligning to TRBD1. The CDR3 sequence is 14 residues long. With V trimmed by 4 bases and J by 4 bases, 3 bases remained unmatched. Germline V gives CDR1 MNHEY, CDR2 SVGAGI.

The genes are TRBV10-3 and TRBJ1-3; possible D gene TRBD1, 5 bases. Looked up from germline, CDR1 is ENHRY and CDR2 is SYGVKD. The germline V and J ends were trimmed by 4 bases and 2 bases, with 12 bases remaining between them. This CDR3 region has 15 residues. The CDR3 sequence: CAISGVIGAGNTIYF. Written as DNA, the CDR3 is TGTGCCATCAGTGGGGTTATAGGGGCTGGAAACACCATATATTTT.

This clonotype was seen repeatedly, ten times or more. This sequence joins TRBV5-1 and TRBJ2-7; D is uncertain. Germline CDR1 SGHRS, CDR2 YFSETQ. The CDR3 covers 14 residues. Trimming took off 0 bases at V and 2 bases at J, with 9 bases between the two ends. The CDR3 DNA is TGCGCCAGCAGCTTGGGAGCACCTACCTACGAGCAGTACTTC. Encoded protein: CASSLGAPTYEQYF.

V and J are TRBV5-5 and TRBJ2-3, with D tentatively TRBD1 or TRBD2 (5 bases each). From germline, CDR1 is SGHKS and CDR2 YYEKEE (reference sequence). Trimming took 3 bases from V and 0 from J, leaving 11 bases between them. This CDR3 has 15 residues. The CDR3 here is CASSWRQGSTDTQYF. In DNA, the CDR3 is TGTGCCAGCAGCTGGAGGCAGGGAAGCACAGATACGCAGTATTTT.

This clonotype was detected a few times. The rearrangement uses TRBV20-1 and TRBJ2-6; D is possibly TRBD1 (6 bases). CDR3 length: 14 amino acids. Germline loops: CDR1 DFQATT, CDR2 SNEGSKA (reference sequence). V lost 6 bases, J lost 2 bases, and 11 bases lay in between. The CDR3 protein is CSASAGAGANVLTF. Written as DNA, the CDR3 is TGCAGTGCCAGCGCAGGGGCTGGGGCCAACGTCCTGACTTTC.

The chain is built from TRBV10-3 and TRBJ2-7, with 9 bases matching TRBD1. Unmatched junction bases numbered 7, after V lost 6 bases and J lost 7 bases. The CDR3 covers 13 residues. Germline CDR1 and CDR2: ENHRY and SYGVKD. The DNA of the CDR3 is TGTGCCATCAGCGCCGACAGGGGGGGTGAGCAGTACTTC. Protein sequence: CAISADRGGEQYF.

V and J are TRBV2 and TRBJ2-3, with TRBD1 identical over 11 bases. From germline, CDR1 is SNHLY and CDR2 FYNNEI. Germline trimming cut 4 bases from V and 3 bases from J; bases unmatched to any gene: 3. The CDR3 covers 15 residues. The CDR3: CASSAGQGETDTQYF. In DNA, the CDR3 is TGTGCCAGCAGTGCGGGACAGGGGGAGACAGATACGCAGTATTTT.

Of note for this clonotype: Compared with germline, one end of the junction differs, possibly owing to a read error. The chain carries TRBV25-1 and TRBJ2-7, with no clear D. Germline V lookup: CDR1 MGHDK, CDR2 SYGVNS. The CDR3 covers 14 residues. The CDR3 coding sequence is TGTGCTAGCAGTGAAGATCCTAAGGCAGGCGAGCAGTACTTC. It codes for CASSEDPKAGEQYF.

The V call is TRBV19, the J call TRBJ2-3; D is unclear. V lost 5 bases to trimming and J lost 6 bases, with 18 bases between them. The germline V gene encodes CDR1 LNHDA and CDR2 SQIVND (reference sequence). The CDR3 is 15 residues long. CDR3 bases: TGTGCCAGTAGTCCCCTGGTCTCCCTCGGGGATACGCAGTATTTT. This codes for CASSPLVSLGDTQYF.

The chain recombines TRBV12-3 or TRBV12-4 with TRBJ1-2; D is unresolved. Trimming pared 6 bases from V and 1 base from J, leaving 6 bases between. This CDR3 has 12 residues. CDR3 sequence reads: CASSWDNYGYTF. CDR3 DNA sequence: TGTGCCAGCAGCTGGGATAACTATGGCTACACCTTC.